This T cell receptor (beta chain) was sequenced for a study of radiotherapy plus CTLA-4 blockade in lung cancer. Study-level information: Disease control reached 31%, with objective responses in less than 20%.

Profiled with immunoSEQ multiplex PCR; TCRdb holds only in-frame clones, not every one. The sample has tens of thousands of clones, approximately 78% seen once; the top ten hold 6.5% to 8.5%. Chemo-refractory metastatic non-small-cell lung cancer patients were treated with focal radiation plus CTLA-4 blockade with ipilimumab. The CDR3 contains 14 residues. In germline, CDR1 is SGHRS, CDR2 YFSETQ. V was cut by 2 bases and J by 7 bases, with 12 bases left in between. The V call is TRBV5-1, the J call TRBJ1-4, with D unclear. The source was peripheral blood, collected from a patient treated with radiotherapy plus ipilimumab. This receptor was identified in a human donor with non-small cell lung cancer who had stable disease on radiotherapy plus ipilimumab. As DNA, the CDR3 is TGCGCCAGCAGCTTTTGGACGAGCGGTGAAAAACTGTTTTTT. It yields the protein CASSFWTSGEKLFF.